This T cell receptor beta chain is drawn from a study of blood T cell repertoires in COVID-19. Across the whole study: PBMCs, B-cell-depleted T cells, or T cells provided the cDNA or gDNA that made up the material.

Data came from immunoSEQ multiplex PCR; TCRdb stores just in-frame clones and leaves some out. The data show about 320,000 clones, with around nine tenths seen just once and around 2.5% held by the top ten. Participants reported their clinical history, and cohort assignment relied on those reports. Germline V lookup: CDR1 LGHDT, CDR2 YNNKEL (reference sequence). The CDR3 contains 15 residues. V gave up 0 bases and J gave up 7 bases, with 12 bases separating them. The TCR sequence derives from a man aged 60-69 years who had recovered from COVID-19. This rearrangement joins TRBV3-1 (or the pseudogene TRBV3-2) to TRBJ1-4; D may be TRBD1 (5 bases). The sequencing input was PBMCs or T cells enriched from blood (not recorded which). The CDR3 loop is CASSQEGFQGEKLFF. DNA of the CDR3: TGTGCCAGCAGCCAAGAGGGGTTTCAGGGTGAAAAACTGTTTTTT.